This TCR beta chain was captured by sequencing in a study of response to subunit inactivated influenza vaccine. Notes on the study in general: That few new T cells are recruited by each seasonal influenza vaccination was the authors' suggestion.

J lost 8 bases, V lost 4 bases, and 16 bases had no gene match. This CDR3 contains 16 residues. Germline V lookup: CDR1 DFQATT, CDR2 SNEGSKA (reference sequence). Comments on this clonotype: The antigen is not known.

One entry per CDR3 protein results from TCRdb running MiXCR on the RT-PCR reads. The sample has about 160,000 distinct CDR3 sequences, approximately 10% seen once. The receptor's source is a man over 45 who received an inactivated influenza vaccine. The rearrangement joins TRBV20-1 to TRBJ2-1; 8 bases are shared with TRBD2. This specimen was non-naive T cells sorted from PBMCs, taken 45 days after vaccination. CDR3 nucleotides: TGCAGTGCTATAACTCCAGGGCGGGGGGCTTCGGATGAGCAGTTCTTC. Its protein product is CSAITPGRGASDEQFF.